The next 5 T cell receptor beta chains were all read from a single sample in a study of CD8 T cells in Susac syndrome. Random hexamers primed reverse transcription of about 0.5 to 1 ug RNA. TCRdb redid the calling of the immunoSEQ multiplex PCR reads with MiXCR, one entry per CDR3 protein. The data show some 150,000 distinct CDR3 sequences, 90% to 95% seen once. Source material: CD8+ T cells from PBMCs. The receptors come from a human donor in good health.

The J gene is TRBJ2-3, the V gene TRBV2; 8 bases map to TRBD2. Trimming cost V 3 bases and J 4 bases; bases outside gene matches: 3. CDR3 length: 14 amino acids. The germline V gene has CDR1 SNHLY and CDR2 FYNNEI. The DNA of the CDR3 is TGTGCCAGCAGTGAGGCGGGAGGCCCAGATACGCAGTATTTT. Residues: CASSEAGGPDTQYF.

The chain uses TRBV7-9 and TRBJ2-5; D is ambiguous. Trimming removed 7 bases at V and 6 bases at J, with 15 bases between. This CDR3 has 13 residues. Per germline, CDR1 SEHNR and CDR2 FQNEAQ (reference sequence). For the CDR3, the DNA is TGTGCCAGCAACCAAGCTGGTTGGAAGACCCAGTACTTC. It encodes CASNQAGWKTQYF.

This clonotype is categorized as medium-sized. The chain carries TRBV5-6 and TRBJ2-1; no firm D call. CDR1 is SGHDT, CDR2 YYEEEE, per germline. V was clipped by 0 bases and J by 7 bases, with 8 bases between them. The CDR3 extends over 13 amino acids. CDR3 amino acids: CASSLGSSNEQFF. The CDR3 DNA sequence: TGTGCCAGCAGCTTGGGTTCTAGTAATGAGCAGTTCTTC.

V usage is TRBV29-1 and J usage is TRBJ2-1; D may be TRBD2 (6 bases). V dropped 7 bases and J dropped 2 bases, with 9 bases sitting between them. There are 12 residues in the CDR3. The germline gives CDR1 SQVTM, CDR2 ANQGSEA. DNA for the CDR3: TGCAGCGGTGAGCGGGCCTACAATGAGCAGTTCTTC. It translates to CSGERAYNEQFF.

The V call is TRBV29-1, the J call TRBJ1-2; a possible D gene is TRBD1 (5 bases). The germline gives CDR1 SQVTM, CDR2 ANQGSEA. The CDR3 is 11 residues long. Trimming cost V 6 bases and J 4 bases, with 9 bases left between them. The CDR3 loop reads CSVPGAYGYTF. The CDR3 DNA reads TGCAGCGTCCCCGGGGCCTATGGCTACACCTTC. Using reference TRBV29-1 and TRBJ1-2 for the parts outside the CDR3, the full variable domain is SAVISQKPSRDICQRGTSLTIQCQVDSQVTMMFWYRQQPGQSLTLIATANQGSEATYESGFVIDKFPISRPNLTFSTLTVSNMSPEDSSIYLCSVPGAYGYTFGSGTRLTVV.